This T cell receptor (beta chain) was captured by sequencing in a study of shared clonotypes between healthy human individuals. Study overall: Three plates each covered CD4 naive and memory; CD8 naive two, CD8 memory one. Study results and limitations: Richness estimates generally favored naive over memory subsets. Lower generation probabilities were found for non-shared clonotypes than for those shared by all four donors.

This CDR3 spans 17 amino acids. The junction had 13 bases not matched to a gene; V was cut back by 6 bases and J by 0 bases. In germline, CDR1 is MRHNA, CDR2 SNTAGT. CD4+ cells were split into CD45RA+ naive and CD45RA-negative memory subsets. Turning to this clone: The antigen is not known.

Here immunoSEQ multiplex PCR was the method, and the copy in TCRdb shows in-frame clones only, minus some. The profile shows roughly 2.5 million clones, 85% to 95% of them singletons. V usage is TRBV6-4 and J usage is TRBJ1-1; 7 bases agree with TRBD1. The sequence came from a man younger than 35 in good health. The sample was naive CD4+ T cells sorted from blood. Subset of the sample: CD45RA+ positively selected. The CDR3: CASSGQEKLTLNTEAFF. In nucleotides, the CDR3 is TGTGCCAGCAGCGGACAGGAGAAACTGACCTTGAACACTGAAGCTTTCTTT.